These 20 T cell receptor beta chains share one sample of origin, sequenced in a study of PD-L1 blockade in urothelial cancer. Only in-frame clones appear in the TCRdb table, and some are missing; sequencing was by immunoSEQ multiplex PCR. The table lists more than 70,000 clones, approximately 91% of them singletons, with 3.4% in the top ten. The sequencing here drew on PBMCs, taken around atezolizumab (anti-PD-L1) treatment. These receptors were collected from a man aged 60-69 years with urothelial cancer.

The gene calls are TRBV28 and TRBJ2-3; TRBD1 agrees at 10 bases. The V segment lost 2 bases and the J segment 4 bases; nucleotides outside the gene matches: 9. This CDR3 has 17 amino acids. From germline, CDR1 is MDHEN and CDR2 SYDVKM. In nucleotides, the CDR3 is TGTGCCAGCAGTTTAACCCACGGGGACAGGGGACCAGATACGCAGTATTTT. Translating gives CASSLTHGDRGPDTQYF.

This clone has a single count. The rearrangement joins TRBV15 to TRBJ1-1, with D possibly TRBD1 on 6 matching bases. V lost 0 bases and J 11 bases, leaving 16 bases between the germline ends. Germline loops: CDR1 LNHNV, CDR2 YYDKDF (reference sequence). The CDR3 sequence is 14 residues long. CDR3 loop: CATSRDLGGRLAFF. Written as DNA, the CDR3 is TGTGCCACCAGCAGAGATCTCGGGGGGCGCTTGGCTTTCTTT.

This chain joins TRBV2 and TRBJ2-1; D perhaps matches TRBD2 (5 bases). Germline V gene sequence: CDR1 SNHLY, CDR2 FYNNEI. CDR3 length: 15 residues. Trimming stripped 10 bases from V and 0 bases from J, with 16 bases between. CDR3 region: CAIRDSSTSYNEQFF. CDR3 DNA: TGTGCCATCCGGGATAGCAGCACCTCCTACAATGAGCAGTTCTTC.

The gene calls are TRBV5-1 and TRBJ2-7, with TRBD1 matching 8 bases. The CDR3 totals 15 residues. Germline CDR1 and CDR2: SGHRS and YFSETQ. V shed 5 bases and J 0 bases; nucleotides not matched to a gene: 7. The CDR3 here is CASRYDRGPSYEQYF. The DNA of the CDR3 is TGCGCCAGCAGATACGACAGGGGCCCCTCCTACGAGCAGTACTTC.

The chain joins TRBV9 to TRBJ2-7, with 14 nucleotides matching TRBD2. The junction had 3 bases not matched to a gene; V was cut back by 2 bases and J by 5 bases. CDR3 length equals 15 residues. Germline lookup yields CDR1 SGDLS and CDR2 YYNGEE. The CDR3: CASSVGLAGVNEQYF. The CDR3 nucleotides are TGTGCCAGCAGCGTGGGACTAGCGGGAGTCAACGAGCAGTACTTC.

This clone was detected once. J is TRBJ2-7 and V is TRBV4-1; 9 bases align to TRBD1. Germline values: CDR1 MGHRA, CDR2 YSYEKL. CDR3 length equals 17 residues. Unmatched junction bases numbered 14, after V lost 4 bases and J lost 4 bases. For the CDR3, the DNA is TGCGCCAGCAGCCCCGGTCCCGCGGGACAGGGCAAGTACGAGCAGTACTTC. Translating gives CASSPGPAGQGKYEQYF.

The J gene is TRBJ2-1, the V gene TRBV5-6; the D gene is possibly TRBD2 (6 bases). Germline CDR1 reads SGHDT; CDR2 reads YYEEEE. The length of the CDR3 is 15 residues. Trimming pared 4 bases from V and 6 bases from J, leaving 17 bases between. CDR3 residues: CASSDRDFPFNEQFF. The CDR3 DNA reads TGTGCCAGCAGCGACCGGGACTTTCCTTTCAATGAGCAGTTCTTC.

J is TRBJ1-2 and V is TRBV29-1, with D unclear. V was shortened by 4 bases and J by 7 bases, with 13 bases between the two germline ends. Per the germline V gene, CDR1 is SQVTM and CDR2 is ANQGSEA. The CDR3 loop spans 12 amino acids. The CDR3 DNA reads TGCAGCGTTGGTTCCTCAGAGGCTGGCTACACCTTC. Translated, it gives CSVGSSEAGYTF. Drawing the rest from reference TRBV29-1 and TRBJ1-2, the complete variable domain is SAVISQKPSRDICQRGTSLTIQCQVDSQVTMMFWYRQQPGQSLTLIATANQGSEATYESGFVIDKFPISRPNLTFSTLTVSNMSPEDSSIYLCSVGSSEAGYTFGSGTRLTVV.

This chain links TRBV6-1 with TRBJ2-5; D is unresolved. Trimming left V 4 bases short and J 1 base short, with 7 bases between. Germline loops: CDR1 MNHNS, CDR2 SASEGT. The CDR3 runs to 13 residues. CDR3 nucleotides: TGTGCCAGCAGTGTGGGCAGCCAAGAGACCCAGTACTTC. It yields the protein CASSVGSQETQYF.

The gene calls are TRBV7-2 and TRBJ2-7; D not certain. This CDR3 is 13 amino acids long. V was clipped by 0 bases and J by 3 bases, with 6 bases between them. Germline assignment: CDR1 SGHTA and CDR2 FQGNSA. CDR3 coding DNA: TGTGCCAGCAGCTTAGCGAACGGCTACGAGCAGTACTTC. This codes for CASSLANGYEQYF.

This clone was detected only a few times. The chain links TRBV7-9 to TRBJ1-1; TRBD1 matches at 7 bases. V gave up 5 bases and J gave up 0 bases; unmatched junction bases: 6. Germline CDR1 SEHNR, CDR2 FQNEAQ (reference sequence). The CDR3 extends over 15 amino acids. The CDR3 loop is CASSPGQVLNTEAFF. The CDR3 bases are TGTGCCAGCAGCCCAGGACAGGTTCTGAACACTGAAGCTTTCTTT.

This chain links TRBV12-5 with TRBJ1-3; D is perhaps TRBD1 (6 bases). This CDR3 contains 17 residues. CDR1 is LGHNT, CDR2 FRNRAP, per germline. Trimming removed 5 bases from V and 0 bases from J, with 17 bases in between. The CDR3 nucleotides read TGTGCTAGTGGTACCCTGGGGGCGACAGACTCTGGAAACACCATATATTTT. Its translation: CASGTLGATDSGNTIYF.

The rearrangement uses TRBV30 and TRBJ2-7, with D possibly matching TRBD2 (5 bases). The V end was cut by 1 base, the J end by 9 bases, with 10 bases between. This CDR3 has 11 residues. Germline V lookup: CDR1 GTSNPN, CDR2 SVGIG (reference sequence). This CDR3 reads CAWSGEAAQYF. In DNA form, the CDR3 reads TGTGCCTGGAGTGGCGAAGCGGCGCAGTACTTC. Combining the CDR3 with reference TRBV30 and TRBJ2-7 gives the whole variable domain SQTIHQWPATLVQPVGSPLSLECTVEGTSNPNLYWYRQAAGRGLQLLFYSVGIGQISSEVPQNLSASRPQDRQFILSSKKLLLSDSGFYLCAWSGEAAQYFGPGTRLTVT.

The chain is built from TRBV25-1 and TRBJ2-2; TRBD1 might be the D (6 bases). Trimming cost V 4 bases and J 5 bases, with 8 bases left between them. The germline CDR1 and CDR2 sequences are MGHDK and SYGVNS. This CDR3 has 13 amino acids. CDR3 in DNA: TGTGCCAGCAGTGGAACAGGGACCGGGGAGCTGTTTTTT. Translation: CASSGTGTGELFF. Complete variable domain (other parts from reference TRBV25-1 and TRBJ2-2): EADIYQTPRYLVIGTGKKITLECSQTMGHDKMYWYQQDPGMELHLIHYSYGVNSTEKGDLSSESTVSRIRTEHFPLTLESARPSHTSQYLCASSGTGTGELFFGEGSRLTVL.

The V gene is TRBV6-4, the J gene TRBJ2-5; TRBD1 is a possible D gene (6 bases). Looked up from germline, CDR1 is MRHNA and CDR2 is SNTAGT. This CDR3 contains 16 residues. Trimming left V 6 bases short and J 5 bases short, with 22 bases between. In DNA, the CDR3 is TGTGCCAGCAGCCCAGGCCTGGGACAAGGGGATGAGACCCAGTACTTC. Protein sequence: CASSPGLGQGDETQYF.

The chain has TRBV7-7 and TRBJ2-5; D is uncertain. Germline CDR1 SSHAT, CDR2 FNYEAQ (reference sequence). The CDR3 spans 12 residues. V lost 6 bases and J lost 1, with 6 bases in between. CDR3 coding DNA: TGTGCCAGCAGTCCCGGCCAAGAGACCCAGTACTTC. Its protein product is CASSPGQETQYF. Supplemented by reference TRBV7-7 and TRBJ2-5, the full variable domain reads GAGVSQSPRYKVTKRGQDVTLRCDPISSHATLYWYQQALGQGPEFLTYFNYEAQPDKSGLPSDRFSAERPEGSISTLTIQRTEQRDSAMYRCASSPGQETQYFGPGTRLLVL.

The chain uses TRBV7-2 and TRBJ2-1, with 10 positions matching TRBD2. Per the germline V gene, CDR1 is SGHTA and CDR2 is FQGNSA. This CDR3 has 15 amino acids. V was clipped by 5 bases and J by 5 bases; unmatched bases: 6. CDR3 protein: CASSPPAGGNNEQFF. The CDR3, as DNA: TGTGCCAGCAGCCCCCCAGCGGGGGGGAACAATGAGCAGTTCTTC.

The genes are TRBV2 and TRBJ2-7; 11 nucleotides line up with TRBD2. Per the germline V gene, CDR1 is SNHLY and CDR2 is FYNNEI. The CDR3 covers 17 residues. The V segment lost 5 bases and the J segment 3 bases; nucleotides outside the gene matches: 12. CDR3 sequence: CASSIETGTSGSYEQYF. The CDR3 nucleotides read TGTGCCAGCAGTATAGAAACCGGGACTAGCGGTAGCTACGAGCAGTACTTC.

This chain links TRBV30 with TRBJ1-3; no clear D. Trimming cost V 5 bases and J 4 bases, with 3 bases left between them. The CDR3 is 10 amino acids. Per germline, CDR1 GTSNPN and CDR2 SVGIG (reference sequence). As DNA, the CDR3 is TGTGCCTGGGGCGGAAACACCATATATTTT. It codes for CAWGGNTIYF.

The chain uses TRBV27 and TRBJ1-3; TRBD1 might be the D (6 bases). CDR1 and CDR2 (germline): MNHEY, SMNVEV (reference sequence). The length of the CDR3 is 13 residues. The V end was cut by 5 bases, the J end by 4 bases, with 9 bases between. The CDR3 DNA is TGTGCCAGCAGTCCCGGACAGGGAAACACCATATATTTT. Translation gives CASSPGQGNTIYF.